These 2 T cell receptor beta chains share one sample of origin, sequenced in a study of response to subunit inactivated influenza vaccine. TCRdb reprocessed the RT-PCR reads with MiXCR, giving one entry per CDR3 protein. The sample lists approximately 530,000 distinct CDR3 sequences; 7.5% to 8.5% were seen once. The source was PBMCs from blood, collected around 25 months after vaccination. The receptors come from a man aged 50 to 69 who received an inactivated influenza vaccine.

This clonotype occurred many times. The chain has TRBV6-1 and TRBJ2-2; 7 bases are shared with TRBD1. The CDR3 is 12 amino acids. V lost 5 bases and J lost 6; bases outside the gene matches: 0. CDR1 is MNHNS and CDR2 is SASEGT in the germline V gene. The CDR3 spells CASSQGAGELFF. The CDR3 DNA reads TGTGCCAGCAGTCAGGGGGCCGGGGAGCTGTTTTTT.

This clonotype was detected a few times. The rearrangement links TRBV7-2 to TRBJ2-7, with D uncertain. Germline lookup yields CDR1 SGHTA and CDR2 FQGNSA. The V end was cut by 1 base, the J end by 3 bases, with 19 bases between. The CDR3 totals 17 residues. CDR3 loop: CASSLVSATSINYEQYF. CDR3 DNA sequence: TGTGCCAGCAGCTTAGTGTCGGCCACTTCCATCAACTACGAGCAGTACTTC.